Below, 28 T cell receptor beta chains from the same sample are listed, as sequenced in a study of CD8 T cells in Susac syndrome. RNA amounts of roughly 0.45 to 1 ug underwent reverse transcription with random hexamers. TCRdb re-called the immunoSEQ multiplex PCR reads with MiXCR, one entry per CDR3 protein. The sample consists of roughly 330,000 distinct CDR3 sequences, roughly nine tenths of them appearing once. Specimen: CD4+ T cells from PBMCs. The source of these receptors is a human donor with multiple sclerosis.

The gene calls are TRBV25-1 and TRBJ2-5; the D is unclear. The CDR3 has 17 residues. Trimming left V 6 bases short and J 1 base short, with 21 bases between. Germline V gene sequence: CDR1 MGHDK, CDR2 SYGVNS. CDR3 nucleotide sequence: TGTGCCAGCAGCCCTGTTAACCCCTACCTGACCCAAGAGACCCAGTACTTC. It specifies CASSPVNPYLTQETQYF. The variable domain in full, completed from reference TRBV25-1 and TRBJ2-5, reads EADIYQTPRYLVIGTGKKITLECSQTMGHDKMYWYQQDPGMELHLIHYSYGVNSTEKGDLSSESTVSRIRTEHFPLTLESARPSHTSQYLCASSPVNPYLTQETQYFGPGTRLLVL.

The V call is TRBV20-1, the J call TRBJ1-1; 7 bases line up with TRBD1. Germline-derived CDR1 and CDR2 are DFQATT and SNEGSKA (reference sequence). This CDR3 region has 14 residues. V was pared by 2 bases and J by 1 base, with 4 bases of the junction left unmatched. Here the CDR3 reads CSARPGQRNTEAFF. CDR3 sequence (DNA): TGCAGTGCTAGACCGGGACAGAGGAACACTGAAGCTTTCTTT.

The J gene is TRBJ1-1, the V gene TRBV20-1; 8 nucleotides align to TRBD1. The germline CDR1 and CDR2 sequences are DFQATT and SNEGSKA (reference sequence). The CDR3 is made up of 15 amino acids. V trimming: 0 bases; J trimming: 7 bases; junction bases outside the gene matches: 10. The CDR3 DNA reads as TGCAGTGCTAGAGATAAGAGGACAGGGAGGTTTGAAGCTTTCTTT. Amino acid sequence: CSARDKRTGRFEAFF.

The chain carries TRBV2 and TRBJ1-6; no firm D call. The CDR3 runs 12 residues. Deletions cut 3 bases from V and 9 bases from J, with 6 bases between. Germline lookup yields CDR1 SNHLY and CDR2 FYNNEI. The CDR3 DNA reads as TGTGCCAGCAGTGATTCGGGTTCACCCCTCCACTTT. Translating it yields CASSDSGSPLHF.

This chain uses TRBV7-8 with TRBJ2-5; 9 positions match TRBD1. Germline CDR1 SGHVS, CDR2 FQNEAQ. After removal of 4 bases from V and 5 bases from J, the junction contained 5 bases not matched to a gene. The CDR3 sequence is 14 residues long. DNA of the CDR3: TGTGCCAGCAGCTATACAGGGGGCGCGGAGACCCAGTACTTC. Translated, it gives CASSYTGGAETQYF.

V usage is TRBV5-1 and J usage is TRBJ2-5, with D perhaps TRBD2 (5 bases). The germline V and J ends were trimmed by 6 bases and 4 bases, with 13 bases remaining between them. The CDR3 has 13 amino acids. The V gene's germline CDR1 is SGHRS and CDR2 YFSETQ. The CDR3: CASMIGNGETQYF. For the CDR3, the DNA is TGCGCCAGCATGATCGGGAATGGAGAGACCCAGTACTTC.

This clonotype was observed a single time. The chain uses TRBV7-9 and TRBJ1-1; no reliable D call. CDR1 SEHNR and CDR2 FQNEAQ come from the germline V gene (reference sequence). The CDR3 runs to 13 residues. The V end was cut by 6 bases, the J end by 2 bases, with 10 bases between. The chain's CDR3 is CASRATVNTEAFF. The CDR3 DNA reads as TGTGCCAGCAGGGCGACGGTCAACACTGAAGCTTTCTTT.

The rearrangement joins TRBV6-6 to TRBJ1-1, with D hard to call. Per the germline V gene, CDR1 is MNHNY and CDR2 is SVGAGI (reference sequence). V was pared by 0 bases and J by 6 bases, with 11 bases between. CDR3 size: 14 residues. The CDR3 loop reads CASSYSDLGAEAFF. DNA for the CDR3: TGTGCCAGCAGTTACTCTGACTTGGGCGCTGAAGCTTTCTTT.

CDR3 protein: CATSDTDTGRTGELFF. The CDR3 nucleotides read TGTGCCACCAGTGATACCGACACCGGGCGCACCGGGGAGCTGTTTTTT. The chain is built from TRBV24-1 and TRBJ2-2; D remains ambiguous. The CDR3 length is 16 residues. CDR1 and CDR2 from the germline V gene are KGHDR and SFDVKD. V lost 3 bases and J lost 4, with 14 bases in between.

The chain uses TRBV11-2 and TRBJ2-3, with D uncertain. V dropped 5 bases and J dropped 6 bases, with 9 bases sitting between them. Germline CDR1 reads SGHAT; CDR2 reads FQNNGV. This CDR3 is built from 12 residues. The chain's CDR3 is CASSPTVDTQYF. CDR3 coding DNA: TGTGCCAGCAGCCCGACCGTCGATACGCAGTATTTT.

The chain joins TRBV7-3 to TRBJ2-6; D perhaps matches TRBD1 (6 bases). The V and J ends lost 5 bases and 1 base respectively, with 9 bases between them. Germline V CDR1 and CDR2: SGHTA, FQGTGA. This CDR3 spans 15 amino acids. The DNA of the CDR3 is TGTGCCAGCAGCCATACAGGGTCTGGGGCCAACGTCCTGACTTTC. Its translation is CASSHTGSGANVLTF.

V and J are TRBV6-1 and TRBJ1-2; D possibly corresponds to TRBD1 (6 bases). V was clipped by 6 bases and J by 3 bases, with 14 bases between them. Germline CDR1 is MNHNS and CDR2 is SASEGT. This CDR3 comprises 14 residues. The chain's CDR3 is CASSLEAGDYGYTF. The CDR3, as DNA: TGTGCCAGCAGCTTAGAGGCAGGGGACTATGGCTACACCTTC.

The CDR3 DNA follows: TGCGCCAGCAGCTTCATGGGGGGTGGCACAGATACGCAGTATTTT. It yields the protein CASSFMGGGTDTQYF. V usage is TRBV5-1 and J usage is TRBJ2-3; TRBD2 is a possible D gene (6 bases). This CDR3 contains 15 residues. V lost 2 bases, J lost 1 base, and 11 bases lay in between. Germline V gene sequence: CDR1 SGHRS, CDR2 YFSETQ.

The chain's CDR3 is CASSKRRWGGGYEQYF. CDR3 coding DNA: TGTGCCAGCAGCAAAAGGAGGTGGGGGGGCGGCTACGAGCAGTACTTC. The chain recombines TRBV21-1 with TRBJ2-7; the table's D call, TRBD1, was not checked against the DNA. TRBV21-1 is tagged as a pseudogene. The CDR3 consists of 16 residues.

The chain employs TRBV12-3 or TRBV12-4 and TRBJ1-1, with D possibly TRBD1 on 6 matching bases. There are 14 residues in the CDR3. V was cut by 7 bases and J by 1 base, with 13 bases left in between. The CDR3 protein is CASIRGAGNTEAFF. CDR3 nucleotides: TGTGCCAGCATTCGGGGGGCAGGGAACACTGAAGCTTTCTTT.

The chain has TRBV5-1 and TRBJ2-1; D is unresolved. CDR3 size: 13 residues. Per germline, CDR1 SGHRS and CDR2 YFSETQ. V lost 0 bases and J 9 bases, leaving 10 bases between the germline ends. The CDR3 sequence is CASSLVVGSEQFF. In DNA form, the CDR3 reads TGCGCCAGCAGCTTGGTGGTGGGCAGTGAGCAGTTCTTC.

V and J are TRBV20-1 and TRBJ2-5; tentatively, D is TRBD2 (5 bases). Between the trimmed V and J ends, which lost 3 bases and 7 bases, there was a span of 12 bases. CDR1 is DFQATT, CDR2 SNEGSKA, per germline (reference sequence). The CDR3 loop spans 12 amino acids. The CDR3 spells CSAREAGTTQYF. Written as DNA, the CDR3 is TGCAGTGCTAGGGAGGCAGGCACGACCCAGTACTTC.

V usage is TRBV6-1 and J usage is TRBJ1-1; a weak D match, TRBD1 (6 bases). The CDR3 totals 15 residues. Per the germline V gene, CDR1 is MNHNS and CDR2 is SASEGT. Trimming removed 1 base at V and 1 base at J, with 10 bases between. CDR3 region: CASSEGGGGNTEAFF. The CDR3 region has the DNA TGTGCCAGCAGTGAAGGAGGAGGGGGGAACACTGAAGCTTTCTTT.

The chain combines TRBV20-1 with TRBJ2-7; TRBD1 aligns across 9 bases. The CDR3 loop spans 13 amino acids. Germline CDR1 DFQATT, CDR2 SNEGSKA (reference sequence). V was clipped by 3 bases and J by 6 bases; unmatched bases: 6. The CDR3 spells CSASFRQGGEQYF. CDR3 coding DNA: TGCAGTGCTAGTTTCCGACAGGGGGGCGAGCAGTACTTC.

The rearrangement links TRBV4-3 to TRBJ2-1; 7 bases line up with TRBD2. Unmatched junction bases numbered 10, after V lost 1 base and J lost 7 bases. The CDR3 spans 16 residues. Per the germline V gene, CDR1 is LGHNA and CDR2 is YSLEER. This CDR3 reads CASSQGVSGMRNEQFF. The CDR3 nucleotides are TGCGCCAGCAGCCAAGGCGTCAGCGGGATGCGGAATGAGCAGTTCTTC.

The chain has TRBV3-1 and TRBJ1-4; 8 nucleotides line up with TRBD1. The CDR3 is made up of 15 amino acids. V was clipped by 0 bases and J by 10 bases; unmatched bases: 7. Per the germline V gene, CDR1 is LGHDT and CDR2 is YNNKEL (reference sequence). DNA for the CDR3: TGTGCCAGCAGCCAAGATGTGGCAGGGGGCCGAAAACTGTTTTTT. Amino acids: CASSQDVAGGRKLFF. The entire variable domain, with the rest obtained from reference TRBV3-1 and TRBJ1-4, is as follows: DTAVSQTPKYLVTQMGNDKSIKCEQNLGHDTMYWYKQDSKKFLKIMFSYNNKELIINETVPNRFSPKSPDKAHLNLHINSLELGDSAVYFCASSQDVAGGRKLFFGSGTQLSVL.

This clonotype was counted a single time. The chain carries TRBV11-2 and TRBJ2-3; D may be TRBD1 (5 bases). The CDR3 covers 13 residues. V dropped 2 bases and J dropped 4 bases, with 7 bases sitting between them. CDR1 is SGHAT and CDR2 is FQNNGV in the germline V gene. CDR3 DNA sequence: TGTGCCAGCAGCTTAATCAGGGCAGATACGCAGTATTTT. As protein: CASSLIRADTQYF.

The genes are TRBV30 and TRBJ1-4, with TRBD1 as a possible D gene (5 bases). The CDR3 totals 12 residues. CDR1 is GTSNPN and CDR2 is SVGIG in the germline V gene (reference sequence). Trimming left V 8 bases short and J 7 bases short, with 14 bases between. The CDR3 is CAGKGPFEKLFF. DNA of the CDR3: TGTGCCGGGAAGGGGCCGTTTGAAAAACTGTTTTTT.

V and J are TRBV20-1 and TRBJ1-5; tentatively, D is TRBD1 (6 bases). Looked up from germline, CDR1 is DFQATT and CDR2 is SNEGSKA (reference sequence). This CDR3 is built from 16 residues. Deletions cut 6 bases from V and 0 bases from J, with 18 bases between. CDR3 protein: CSAPSTGTYSNQPQHF. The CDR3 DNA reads TGCAGTGCCCCTTCGACCGGGACATATAGCAATCAGCCCCAGCATTTT.

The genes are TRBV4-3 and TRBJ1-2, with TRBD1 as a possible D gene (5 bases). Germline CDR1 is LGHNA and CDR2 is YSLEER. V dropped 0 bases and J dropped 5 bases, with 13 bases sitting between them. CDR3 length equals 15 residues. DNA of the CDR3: TGCGCCAGCAGCCAAGACCAGGGAACACTATATGGCTACACCTTC. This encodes CASSQDQGTLYGYTF.

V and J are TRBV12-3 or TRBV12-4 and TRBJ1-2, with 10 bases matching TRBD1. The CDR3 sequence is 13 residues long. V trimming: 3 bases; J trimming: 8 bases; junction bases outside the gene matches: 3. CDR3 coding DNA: TGTGCCAGCAGTTTTAGGGACAGGGGAGGCTACACCTTC. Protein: CASSFRDRGGYTF.

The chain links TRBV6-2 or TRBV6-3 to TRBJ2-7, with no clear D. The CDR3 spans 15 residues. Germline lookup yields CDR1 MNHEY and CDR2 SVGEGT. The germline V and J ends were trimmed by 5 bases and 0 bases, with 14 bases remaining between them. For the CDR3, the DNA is TGTGCCAGCAGTCAACCAGACTGGTACTCCTACGAGCAGTACTTC. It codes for CASSQPDWYSYEQYF.

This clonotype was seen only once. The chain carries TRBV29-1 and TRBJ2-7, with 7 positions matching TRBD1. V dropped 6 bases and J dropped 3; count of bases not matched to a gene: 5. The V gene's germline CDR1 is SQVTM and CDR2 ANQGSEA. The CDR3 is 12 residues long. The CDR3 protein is CSVGTAHYEQYF. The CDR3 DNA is TGCAGCGTGGGGACAGCACACTACGAGCAGTACTTC.